The T cell receptor beta chain under discussion was sequenced for a study of T cell responses to AZD1222 COVID-19 vaccine. Regarding the study as a whole: CD4 TCRs covered the whole spike, strongest at regions 160-218 and 743-854.

This CDR3 is 15 amino acids long. Per germline, CDR1 SNHLY and CDR2 FYNNEI. J gave up 0 bases and V 6 bases, and 7 bases lay outside the gene matches. As concerns this clone: Its cognate antigen is unknown.

This table comes from immunoSEQ multiplex PCR, and its TCRdb copy is limited to in-frame clones, with some not included. The sample holds more than 100,000 clones; roughly 90% are singletons and the top ten take 8% to 9.5%. The sequence came from an adult in good health. The genes are TRBV2 and TRBJ2-7; TRBD1 aligns across 8 bases. The source material was peripheral blood, sampled on day 0 of AZD1222 vaccination. CDR3 loop: CASRRQGSGSYEQYF. DNA of the CDR3: TGTGCCAGCAGACGACAGGGGTCAGGCTCCTACGAGCAGTACTTC.